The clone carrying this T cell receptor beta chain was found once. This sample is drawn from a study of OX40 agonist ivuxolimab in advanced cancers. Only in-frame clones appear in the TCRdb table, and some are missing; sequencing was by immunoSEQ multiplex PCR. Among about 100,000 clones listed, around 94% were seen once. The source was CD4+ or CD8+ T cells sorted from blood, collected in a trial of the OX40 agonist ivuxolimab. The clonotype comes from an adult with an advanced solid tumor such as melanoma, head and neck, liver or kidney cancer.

The DNA of the CDR3 is TGTGCCAGCAGCCTAACTAGCGACTCCTACAATGAGCAGTTCTTC. It is translated as CASSLTSDSYNEQFF. V is TRBV11-2 and J is TRBJ2-1, with 7 bases lining up with TRBD2. CDR3 length: 15 amino acids. CDR1 and CDR2 from the germline V gene are SGHAT and FQNNGV. The junction had 4 bases not matched to a gene; V was cut back by 5 bases and J by 0 bases.